This is a list of T cell receptor beta chains from one sample in a study of blood T cells in healthy people across ages. A single record per CDR3 protein comes from TCRdb applying MiXCR to the 5' RACE reads. Here the sample spans around 1,000,000 distinct CDR3 sequences, 20% to 25% being singletons. These data were also filed under a second study, of T cells of mothers and their children.

What was sequenced was blood. These receptor sequences come from a girl aged 2-10 years in good health. Both conserved end residues are trimmed from each CDR3. Each record gives: clone size, D gene, V gene, CDR3 protein. D genes are given only for firm matches. Size values are once, few and many counts, or a class for expanded clones, and some rows have none.

few | TRBD2 | TRBV9 | ASSVPAGANEQF
. | . | TRBV2 | ASIGLAQF
. | . | TRBV18 | ASSPPRLRTDTQY
few | . | TRBV7-9 | ASSLFGTQADTQY
. | TRBD1 | TRBV11-2 | ASSFTGQGNTEAF
few | TRBD2 | TRBV11-2 | ASKGLAAYEQY
. | . | TRBV20-1 | SARGIGGETQY
few | TRBD1 | TRBV29-1 | SVEVSGQVSYEQY
few | TRBD1 | TRBV7-8 | ASSSTGLSGNTIY
. | TRBD1 | TRBV24-1 | ATSEKRQGVISTDTQY
. | . | TRBV29-1 | SVEGHNPGGYT
. | . | TRBV28 | ASSSQGWYEQY
few | . | TRBV4-3 | ASSQVPDSEKLF
many | TRBD1 | TRBV27 | ASSRDSYNQPQH
few | . | TRBV5-1 | ASSLSPLGGGISEQF
many | . | TRBV4-2 | ASSQERRAADTQY
few | . | TRBV7-3 | ASSRGHSTDTQY
few | . | TRBV4-1 | ASSQAPGEQY
few | . | TRBV3-1 | ASSQDLGGTI
. | TRBD2 | TRBV14 | ASSPRTSGKAHQETQY
few | TRBD1 | TRBV7-9 | ASSLVVQGTYEQY
. | TRBD1 | TRBV12-3/TRBV12-4 | ASSFSKGTADTDTQY
. | . | TRBV5-1 | ASSTDSEKLF
. | . | TRBV27 | ASSYRAANEQF
few | . | TRBV6-5 | ASSYGEASYGYT
few | . | TRBV29-1 | SVEERVVANYGYT
few | TRBD2 | TRBV5-1 | ASSPWTSFQETQY
. | TRBD2 | TRBV27 | ASSLGSGRVNEQF
many | . | TRBV5-1 | ASSFEGNEQY
once | . | TRBV7-9 | ASSFPLGHHNEQF
. | . | TRBV20-1 | SAGEGGWNSPLH
. | TRBD1 | TRBV9 | ASSVEGTAYGYT
few | . | TRBV12-3/TRBV12-4 | ASSSVPGQGAGSDTQY
. | . | TRBV29-1 | SVEDLEPHATDTQY
. | . | TRBV6-1 | ASLETPQETQY
few | TRBD1 | TRBV6-5 | ASSHRGPNTGELF
few | . | TRBV7-8 | ASSLQIQGTQY
few | TRBD1 | TRBV4-1 | ASSQFSTGVPYEQY
few | . | TRBV6-5 | ASSPSGYDSGTQY